The 26 T cell receptor beta chains below were found in one sample sequenced in a study of immune evolution from preneoplasia to lung adenocarcinoma. The table came from immunoSEQ multiplex PCR; TCRdb's copy has only in-frame clones and leaves some out. The data hold around 25,000 clones, with roughly 74% observed a single time. What was sequenced was FFPE invasive lung adenocarcinoma tissue. The receptor set was obtained from a person aged 55 to 75 with invasive lung adenocarcinoma. Some clones in this sample may be carry-over from other donors' samples.

This clone occurred a few times. The chain has TRBV11-2 and TRBJ2-7; 7 bases are shared with TRBD2. The junction had 4 bases not matched to a gene; V was cut back by 1 base and J by 4 bases. Germline lookup yields CDR1 SGHAT and CDR2 FQNNGV. This CDR3 has 14 amino acids. CDR3 residues: CASSLGLAEYEQYF. As DNA, the CDR3 is TGTGCCAGCAGCTTAGGGCTAGCGGAGTACGAGCAGTACTTC.

The rearrangement links TRBV18 to TRBJ2-2; no clear D. Trimming left V 4 bases short and J 7 bases short, with 10 bases between. This CDR3 spans 13 amino acids. Germline assignment: CDR1 KGHSH and CDR2 LQKENI. DNA of the CDR3: TGTGCCAGCTCACAGCAGTCGGACGGGGAGCTGTTTTTT. Encoded protein: CASSQQSDGELFF.

This rearrangement joins TRBV25-1 to TRBJ2-7, with TRBD2 as a possible D gene (5 bases). CDR3 size: 13 residues. Trimming cost V 9 bases and J 5 bases, with 17 bases left between them. Germline lookup yields CDR1 MGHDK and CDR2 SYGVNS. CDR3 sequence (DNA): TGTGCCAGTTTTAGTGGACTCGGAGACGAGCAGTACTTC. This codes for CASFSGLGDEQYF.

This clone qualifies as medium-sized (0.01 to 0.1%). The chain carries TRBV4-1 and TRBJ2-7; D uncertain. Germline loops: CDR1 MGHRA, CDR2 YSYEKL. V was clipped by 0 bases and J by 4 bases, with 7 bases between them. The CDR3 covers 13 residues. The DNA for the CDR3 is TGCGCCAGCAGCCAAGACCACGCGTACGAGCAGTACTTC. Translating gives CASSQDHAYEQYF.

The V gene is TRBV29-1, the J gene TRBJ2-3, with 10 bases identical to TRBD2. This CDR3 region has 16 residues. J was trimmed by 1 base and V by 4 bases; bases with no gene match: 8. CDR1 is SQVTM, CDR2 ANQGSEA, per germline. CDR3 bases: TGCAGCGTTGGGAGCGGGAGGGCCTCGGGCACAGATACGCAGTATTTT. This codes for CSVGSGRASGTDTQYF.

The chain is built from TRBV15 and TRBJ1-1; weak D call: TRBD1 (5 bases). In germline, CDR1 is LNHNV, CDR2 YYDKDF (reference sequence). V lost 1 base and J 1 base, leaving 10 bases between the germline ends. The CDR3 contains 15 residues. The CDR3 sequence: CATSRVPTGNTEAFF. The CDR3 coding sequence is TGTGCCACCAGCAGAGTCCCCACAGGGAACACTGAAGCTTTCTTT.

The CDR3 coding sequence is TGTGCCAGCAGTTCCCCGGCGGGGGGCGCGGGCACTGAAGCTTTCTTT. This encodes CASSSPAGGAGTEAFF. This chain links TRBV27 with TRBJ1-1, with TRBD1 as a possible D gene (6 bases). Trimming removed 4 bases from V and 4 bases from J, with 19 bases in between. Germline CDR1 is MNHEY and CDR2 is SMNVEV (reference sequence). The CDR3 covers 16 residues.

J is TRBJ1-4 and V is TRBV4-2; 8 positions agree with TRBD1. There are 16 residues in the CDR3. Germline-derived CDR1 and CDR2 are LGHNA and YNFKEQ. V lost 2 bases to trimming and J lost 5 bases; unmatched junction nucleotides: 7. CDR3 sequence reads: CASSQFNRGTNEKLFF. The CDR3, as DNA: TGTGCCAGCAGCCAATTTAACAGGGGGACGAATGAAAAACTGTTTTTT.

This chain joins TRBV6-1 and TRBJ2-1, with D perhaps TRBD2 (5 bases). V lost 5 bases to trimming and J lost 3 bases, with 14 bases between them. The germline gives CDR1 MNHNS, CDR2 SASEGT. The CDR3 is 15 amino acids. The CDR3: CASSREGPRYNEQFF. The CDR3 DNA follows: TGTGCCAGCAGTCGAGAGGGCCCTCGCTACAATGAGCAGTTCTTC.

This sequence joins TRBV7-9 and TRBJ2-5; possibly TRBD1 for D (6 bases). Trimming removed 1 base at V and 2 bases at J, with 11 bases between. This CDR3 has 15 amino acids. Germline CDR1 and CDR2: SEHNR and FQNEAQ (reference sequence). CDR3 protein: CASSLVRGVQETQYF. CDR3 DNA: TGTGCCAGCAGCTTAGTCAGGGGCGTACAAGAGACCCAGTACTTC. The whole variable domain, remainder taken from reference TRBV7-9 and TRBJ2-5, is DTGVSQNPRHKITKRGQNVTFRCDPISEHNRLYWYRQTLGQGPEFLTYFQNEAQLEKSRLLSDRFSAERPKGSFSTLEIQRTEQGDSAMYLCASSLVRGVQETQYFGPGTRLLVL.

V gene TRBV28 combines with J gene TRBJ2-3; D gene uncertain. Per germline, CDR1 MDHEN and CDR2 SYDVKM. V gave up 2 bases and J gave up 3 bases, with 9 bases separating them. CDR3 length: 14 amino acids. CDR3 loop: CASSLPMTTDTQYF. CDR3 DNA sequence: TGTGCCAGCAGTTTACCTATGACGACAGATACGCAGTATTTT.

The rearrangement joins TRBV29-1 to TRBJ2-5; TRBD1 matches at 7 bases. With V trimmed by 4 bases and J by 2 bases, 10 bases remained unmatched. Germline assignment: CDR1 SQVTM and CDR2 ANQGSEA. The CDR3 contains 15 residues. The CDR3 protein is CSVVANMGQQETQYF. The CDR3 nucleotides read TGCAGCGTTGTGGCAAATATGGGACAGCAAGAGACCCAGTACTTC.

The chain couples TRBV28 to TRBJ1-5, with a weak D call TRBD1 (5 bases). Germline loops: CDR1 MDHEN, CDR2 SYDVKM. The CDR3 runs to 12 residues. Trimming took 6 bases from V and 6 from J, leaving 9 bases between them. CDR3 protein: CASRSGGQPQHF. The CDR3, as DNA: TGTGCCAGCAGATCTGGGGGTCAGCCCCAGCATTTT.

The count of this clone is one. The chain has TRBV11-2 and TRBJ1-1; 8 positions agree with TRBD1. The germline gives CDR1 SGHAT, CDR2 FQNNGV. The CDR3 contains 14 residues. After removal of 5 bases from V and 1 base from J, the junction contained 3 bases not matched to a gene. The CDR3 region has the DNA TGTGCCAGCAGCCGCGGGACAGGGAACACTGAAGCTTTCTTT. Translated: CASSRGTGNTEAFF.

The rearrangement uses TRBV11-2 and TRBJ2-7, with 9 nucleotides matching TRBD1. Germline values: CDR1 SGHAT, CDR2 FQNNGV. The CDR3 contains 14 residues. With V trimmed by 3 bases and J by 7 bases, 7 bases remained unmatched. In DNA, the CDR3 is TGTGCCAGCAGCTTGGGGACAGGGAGGAAAGAGCAGTACTTC. Its translation: CASSLGTGRKEQYF. Based on the CDR3 plus reference TRBV11-2 and TRBJ2-7, the full variable domain is EAGVAQSPRYKIIEKRQSVAFWCNPISGHATLYWYQQILGQGPKLLIQFQNNGVVDDSQLPKDRFSAERLKGVDSTLKIQPAKLEDSAVYLCASSLGTGRKEQYFGPGTRLTVT.

The V and J genes are TRBV6-1 and TRBJ1-5, with a tentative D call TRBD1 (5 bases). The CDR3 covers 15 residues. Germline loops: CDR1 MNHNS, CDR2 SASEGT. The germline V and J ends were trimmed by 6 bases and 7 bases, with 19 bases remaining between them. As DNA, the CDR3 is TGTGCCAGCAGACCTTTTGGTTACGGGGACCAGCCCCAGCATTTT. Translating gives CASRPFGYGDQPQHF.

The rearrangement uses TRBV6-6 and TRBJ2-2; TRBD1 is a possible D gene (5 bases). V was cut by 3 bases and J by 7 bases, with 12 bases left in between. This CDR3 is built from 14 residues. Germline V lookup: CDR1 MNHNY, CDR2 SVGAGI (reference sequence). The CDR3 here is CASSYLGADGELFF. The CDR3 coding sequence is TGTGCCAGCAGTTATCTAGGGGCGGACGGGGAGCTGTTTTTT.

This sequence joins TRBV19 and TRBJ2-1, with 9 positions matching TRBD2. The germline CDR1 and CDR2 sequences are LNHDA and SQIVND (reference sequence). V gave up 5 bases and J gave up 10 bases; unmatched junction bases: 18. The CDR3 runs 17 residues. CDR3 residues: CASSSTGLAGSFREQFF. The CDR3, as DNA: TGTGCCAGTAGTTCAACTGGGCTAGCGGGATCCTTTAGGGAGCAGTTCTTC.

This sequence joins TRBV5-1 and TRBJ2-7; unclear D gene. The CDR3 is 15 amino acids. CDR1 SGHRS and CDR2 YFSETQ come from the germline V gene. Trimming left V 1 base short and J 0 bases short, with 11 bases between. In nucleotides, the CDR3 is TGCGCCAGCAGCTTGCTCGGACGGAGCTCCTACGAGCAGTACTTC. It translates to CASSLLGRSSYEQYF.

The J gene is TRBJ2-4, the V gene TRBV18; D unresolved. The CDR3 contains 13 residues. The germline CDR1 and CDR2 sequences are KGHSH and LQKENI. Trimming cost V 3 bases and J 0 bases, with 3 bases left between them. The CDR3 nucleotides are TGTGCCAGCTCACCGCCAGCCAAAAACATTCAGTACTTC. It codes for CASSPPAKNIQYF.

In this sample, this clone turned up once. The J gene is TRBJ1-5, the V gene TRBV30, with 7 bases lining up with TRBD1. The trim removed 0 bases at V and 9 bases at J, leaving 8 bases unmatched. The CDR3 has 14 amino acids. In germline, CDR1 is GTSNPN, CDR2 SVGIG (reference sequence). The CDR3 DNA follows: TGTGCCTGGAGTGTTTCAGGGGGTAATGGGCCCCAGCATTTT. Translated: CAWSVSGGNGPQHF.

The rearrangement links TRBV5-1 to TRBJ2-2, with D maybe TRBD1 (6 bases). Deletions cut 1 base from V and 5 bases from J, with 12 bases between. The germline gives CDR1 SGHRS, CDR2 YFSETQ. CDR3 size: 15 residues. The CDR3 nucleotides are TGCGCCAGCAGCTTGAATTGGGGGCCTACCGGGGAGCTGTTTTTT. Translating gives CASSLNWGPTGELFF.

J is TRBJ2-3 and V is TRBV28; 12 bases agree with TRBD1. CDR1 and CDR2 from the germline V gene are MDHEN and SYDVKM. This CDR3 is built from 14 residues. This chain's CDR3 is CAIAGTGGRDTQYF. The CDR3 DNA reads as TGTGCGATAGCGGGGACAGGGGGCAGGGATACGCAGTATTTT.

This clone was seen a few times. The CDR3 reads CASSPRGRNQETQYF. The CDR3 coding sequence is TGTGCCAGCAGTCCCCGGGGGCGGAACCAAGAGACCCAGTACTTC. This chain uses TRBV5-8 with TRBJ2-5, with D perhaps given as TRBD1 or TRBD2 (6 bases each). The V end was cut by 5 bases, the J end by 0 bases, with 14 bases between. Germline lookup yields CDR1 SGHTS and CDR2 YDEGEE. The CDR3 contains 15 residues.

The V gene is TRBV21-1, the J gene TRBJ2-7; TRBD2, the table's D call, lacks a check against the DNA. TRBV21-1 is a pseudogene locus. There are 15 residues in the CDR3. The chain's CDR3 is CASSKTLAGAHEQYF. The CDR3, as DNA: TGTGCCAGCAGCAAGACCTTAGCGGGAGCCCACGAGCAGTACTTC.

The CDR3: CASSLAGGHAGELFF. The CDR3 region has the DNA TGTGCCAGCAGTTTAGCGGGAGGGCACGCCGGGGAGCTGTTTTTT. V gene TRBV28 combines with J gene TRBJ2-2; 9 nucleotides align to TRBD2. Per the germline V gene, CDR1 is MDHEN and CDR2 is SYDVKM. The CDR3 totals 15 residues. The ends lost 2 bases at V and 6 bases at J; junction bases unmatched: 4.